The rows below give T cell receptor beta chains drawn from one sample of a study of blood T cell repertoires in COVID-19. Libraries were prepared by immunoSEQ multiplex PCR; TCRdb keeps only in-frame clonotypes and omits some of them. The sample holds approximately 270,000 clones, approximately 85% seen once. Sequenced material: peripheral blood. These receptors came from a human donor with COVID-19, enrolled during active disease. The donor label of this sample is uncertain. Both conserved end residues are trimmed from each CDR3. D genes are given only for firm matches.

d_call j_call v_call cdr3_length cdr3_aa
TRBD1 TRBJ2-7 TRBV6-5 12 ASSWDRVPYEQY
TRBD2 TRBJ2-5 TRBV6-5 13 ASSYLAGGQETQY
NA TRBJ2-1 TRBV5-1 11 ASSRGAGGEQF
NA TRBJ2-1 TRBV11-3 14 ASSSPVPGQNNEQF
NA TRBJ1-2 TRBV5-5 13 ASSLKGVEPGIYT
NA TRBJ2-7 TRBV6-5 11 ASRNTGPNEQY
TRBD1 TRBJ2-7 TRBV7-8 12 ASSPPRGIDEQY
TRBD2 TRBJ2-1 TRBV28 13 ASSPSGRAGGEQF
TRBD2 TRBJ2-2 TRBV5-4 15 ASSRGLAGGDTGELF
TRBD2 TRBJ2-3 TRBV2 16 ASSAGTSGRAWTDTQY
TRBD1 TRBJ2-5 TRBV11-3 16 ASSSSRRPGQGQETQY
NA TRBJ1-2 TRBV4-3 13 ASSQEFWDTYGYT
TRBD1 TRBJ2-2 TRBV29-1 13 SVEVQGRNTGELF
TRBD2 TRBJ2-7 TRBV28 14 ASIPITGEGPYEQY
NA TRBJ1-2 TRBV10-1 15 ASSEILVASAGEGYT
NA TRBJ1-2 TRBV11-2 15 ASTPINLGSGNYGYT
TRBD2 TRBJ2-3 TRBV30 14 AWSEGPSGRADTQY
NA TRBJ2-4 TRBV19 14 ASSIVVGAGQNIQY
TRBD1 TRBJ1-5 TRBV27 12 ASRVTGGSQPQH
NA TRBJ2-6 TRBV7-8 12 ASSQVSGANVLT
NA TRBJ1-2 TRBV21-1 12 ASSIRGQGYGYT
NA TRBJ2-1 TRBV11-3 13 ASSLSSGNYNEQF
TRBD1 TRBJ2-3 TRBV2 12 ASSGGQGTDTQY
TRBD1 TRBJ2-1 TRBV28 13 ASSRGGRRYNEQF
NA TRBJ2-7 TRBV10-3 13 AISELQSQNYEQY
NA TRBJ1-1 TRBV7-8 12 ASSYREGNTEAF
NA TRBJ1-1 TRBV27 12 ASVYRGSNTEAF
TRBD2 TRBJ2-1 TRBV11-2 14 ASSQGLAGGRYEQF
NA TRBJ2-7 TRBV27 9 ASRGPYEQY
NA TRBJ1-1 TRBV11-2 13 ASTRGGGSEAEAF
NA TRBJ1-1 TRBV18 13 ASSPPWGMNTEAF
TRBD2 TRBJ2-7 TRBV7-9 13 ASSLLASGPYEQY
NA TRBJ1-2 TRBV7-2 14 ASSQKPRLTNYGYT
TRBD2 TRBJ2-1 TRBV7-6 15 ASSPSLGLAGLNEQF
NA TRBJ2-7 TRBV15 13 ATSREKGVSYEQY
TRBD1 TRBJ1-1 TRBV18 14 ASSPRTSGGNTEAF
TRBD2 TRBJ2-3 TRBV7-9 17 ASSSSTSGSVLYTDTQY
NA TRBJ1-2 TRBV28 11 ASSLVQATGYT
TRBD1 TRBJ1-1 TRBV27 12 ASSLSGGETEAF
TRBD1 TRBJ1-5 TRBV11-2 13 ASSLEGTGHGPQH
TRBD2 TRBJ2-3 TRBV18 13 ASSRTSGSTDTQY
NA TRBJ1-5 TRBV30 11 AWSPGVDQPQH
TRBD1 TRBJ1-6 TRBV5-6 17 ASSLRQGATSSYNSPLH
TRBD2 TRBJ2-2 TRBV7-2 16 ASSYPGLAVGGTGELF
TRBD2 TRBJ2-1 TRBV30 13 AWRRAGAFYNEQF
TRBD1 TRBJ2-2 TRBV27 13 ASSLGTANTGELF
TRBD1 TRBJ1-2 TRBV7-2 12 ASTGQGRYRGYT
TRBD1 TRBJ1-2 TRBV2 14 ASSDVGDRGNYGYT
TRBD1 TRBJ1-1 TRBV3-1/TRBV3-2 12 ASSQVTGGTEAF
TRBD1 TRBJ2-1 TRBV19 13 ASKGGQGAHNEQF
TRBD1 TRBJ1-4 TRBV28 14 ASGPPGTATNEKLF
NA TRBJ2-3 TRBV30 13 AWSARTQGTDTQY
NA TRBJ2-1 TRBV4-3 14 ASSQDAGSSYNEQF